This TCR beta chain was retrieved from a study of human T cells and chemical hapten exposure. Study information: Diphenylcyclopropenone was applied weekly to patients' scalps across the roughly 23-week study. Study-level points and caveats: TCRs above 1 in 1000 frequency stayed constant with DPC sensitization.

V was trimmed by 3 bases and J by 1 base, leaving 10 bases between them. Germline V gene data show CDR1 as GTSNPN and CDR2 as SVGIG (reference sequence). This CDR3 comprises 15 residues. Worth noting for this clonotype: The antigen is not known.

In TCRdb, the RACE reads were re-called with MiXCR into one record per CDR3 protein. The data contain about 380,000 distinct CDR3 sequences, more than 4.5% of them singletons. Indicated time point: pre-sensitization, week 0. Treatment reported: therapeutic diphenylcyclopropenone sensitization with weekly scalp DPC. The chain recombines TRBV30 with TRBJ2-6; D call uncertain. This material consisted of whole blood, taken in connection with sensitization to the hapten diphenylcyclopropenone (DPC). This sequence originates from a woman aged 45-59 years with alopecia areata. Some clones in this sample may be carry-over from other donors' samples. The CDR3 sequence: CAWSNMWSGANVLTF. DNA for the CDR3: TGTGCCTGGAGCAACATGTGGTCTGGGGCCAACGTCCTGACTTTC.